This record concerns one TCR beta chain sequence. Genes here carry mouse names. The CDR3 end is not reached by the read, which stops 1 residue before it; the germline J gene fills it in. V lost 1 base to trimming and J lost 5 bases, with 4 bases between them. In germline, CDR1 is LGHNA, CDR2 YNLKQL (reference sequence). This CDR3 has 12 residues. Here immunoSEQ multiplex PCR was the method, and the copy in TCRdb shows in-frame clones only, minus some. Of more than 40,000 clones listed, about three quarters are singletons. These data come from a study of tissue T cells after allogeneic stem cell transplantation.

The sequence was collected from a pool of C57BL/6 mice in good health. This chain links TRBV5 with TRBJ2-5; D gene unclear. The specimen sequenced was sorted cells pooled from one or two spleens. The CDR3 sequence: CASSQGGDTQYF. The part of the CDR3 DNA that was read is TGTGCCAGCAGCCAAGGGGGAGACACCCAGTAC.